This T cell receptor (beta chain) was recorded in a study of naive and memory T cell subsets. The beta constant-region primer was an equimolar mix of two oligonucleotides covering TRBC1 and TRBC2. TCRdb redid the calling of the UMI-ligation and nested PCR reads with MiXCR, one entry per CDR3 protein. The sample lists roughly 21,000 distinct CDR3 sequences, roughly 11% occurring once. This clonotype was counted between two and nine times. The germline CDR1 and CDR2 sequences are LGHNA and YSLEER. Trimming removed 2 bases at V and 2 bases at J, with 6 bases between. This CDR3 contains 14 residues. The sample comprised central memory CD8+ T cells from blood. The source is a human donor in good health. The chain is built from TRBV4-3 and TRBJ2-2; D unclear. The CDR3 is CASSQLINTGELFF. DNA for the CDR3: TGCGCCAGCAGCCAACTAATCAACACCGGGGAGCTGTTTTTT.